This paragraph reports one TCR beta chain. The data originate from a study of blood T cell repertoires in COVID-19. The length of the CDR3 is 15 residues. Unmatched junction bases numbered 9, after V lost 4 bases and J lost 5 bases. Germline assignment: CDR1 LGHDT and CDR2 YNNKEL (reference sequence). Sequencing used immunoSEQ multiplex PCR; TCRdb keeps in-frame clones, though not all of them. The sample records a few hundred thousand clones, roughly 88% being singletons. This clonotype originated in a man aged 30 to 45 who had recovered from COVID-19. Specimen: PBMCs or T cells enriched from blood (not recorded which). The J gene is TRBJ2-7, the V gene TRBV3-1 (or the pseudogene TRBV3-2), with TRBD2 matching over 9 bases. The CDR3 coding sequence is TGTGCCAGCAGCCCAATAGCTAGCGGGACCCACGAGCAGTACTTC. Translating it yields CASSPIASGTHEQYF.